The next 18 T cell receptor beta chains were all read from a single sample in a study of T cells in Graves' hyperthyroidism and ophthalmopathy. Researchers took RNA transcripts and amplified the TCR beta CDR3 regions from them. TCR CDR3 underwent first-round RT-PCR with the HTBI primer set. TCRdb called the multiplex PCR reads again in MiXCR, with one record for every CDR3 protein. The sample includes 300,000 to 350,000 distinct CDR3 sequences, roughly 15% of them seen just once. The sequencing input was blood. The receptors shown here come from a man aged 25-40 years with Graves' hyperthyroidism.

This clonotype was counted a few times. The rearrangement uses TRBV11-2 and TRBJ2-2, with 9 bases lining up with TRBD2. Losses at the gene ends were 4 bases for V and 8 bases for J; bases not matched to a gene: 11. Germline assignment: CDR1 SGHAT and CDR2 FQNNGV. The CDR3 is 16 amino acids. CDR3 protein: CASSSPIAGVPGELFF. The CDR3 DNA reads TGTGCCAGCAGCTCACCTATAGCGGGAGTTCCGGGGGAGCTGTTTTTT.

This clonotype was detected ten times or more. The chain joins TRBV3-1 to TRBJ2-1, with TRBD2 matching over 9 bases. This CDR3 region has 16 residues. Germline V gene data show CDR1 as LGHDT and CDR2 as YNNKEL (reference sequence). Trimming at V came to 3 bases and at J to 5 bases, leaving 8 bases not matched to a gene. The CDR3 here is CASSQGMTSGNNEQFF. The CDR3 bases are TGTGCCAGCAGCCAGGGTATGACTAGCGGAAACAATGAGCAGTTCTTC.

The chain joins TRBV9 to TRBJ2-3, with D tentatively TRBD1 (5 bases). V lost 2 bases, J lost 1 base, and 14 bases lay in between. The CDR3 consists of 16 residues. CDR1 is SGDLS, CDR2 YYNGEE, per germline. The CDR3 region has the DNA TGTGCCAGCAGCGTTTCGACAGCCCTCGGCACAGATACGCAGTATTTT. Translating it yields CASSVSTALGTDTQYF.

This clonotype was observed a few times. This chain uses TRBV6-1 with TRBJ2-1; TRBD2 agrees at 8 bases. V gave up 6 bases and J gave up 4 bases; unmatched junction bases: 11. The CDR3 sequence is 16 residues long. The germline gives CDR1 MNHNS, CDR2 SASEGT. DNA for the CDR3: TGTGCCAGCAGAACCTCCGGAACTAGCGGTTACAATGAGCAGTTCTTC. This codes for CASRTSGTSGYNEQFF.

The V and J genes are TRBV7-4 and TRBJ1-1; the match to TRBD1 covers 7 bases. Germline-derived CDR1 and CDR2 are SGHVT and SQSDAQ. This CDR3 region has 18 residues. Trimming at V came to 5 bases and at J to 3 bases, leaving 18 bases not matched to a gene. This chain's CDR3 is CASSLEQMGQKNDTEAFF. The CDR3 bases are TGTGCCAGCAGCCTAGAGCAGATGGGACAGAAGAACGACACTGAAGCTTTCTTT.

This clonotype was picked up many times. This chain links TRBV20-1 with TRBJ2-3; 10 nucleotides agree with TRBD2. Germline assignment: CDR1 DFQATT and CDR2 SNEGSKA (reference sequence). This CDR3 has 15 amino acids. V dropped 2 bases and J dropped 6; count of bases not matched to a gene: 8. DNA for the CDR3: TGCAGTGCTAGAATGCCTAGCGGGAGAGCGGATACGCAGTATTTT. Its translation: CSARMPSGRADTQYF.

This clonotype was counted at least ten times. The rearrangement joins TRBV11-2 to TRBJ2-3, with 9 bases identical to TRBD1. CDR3 length equals 16 residues. V shed 3 bases and J 2 bases; nucleotides not matched to a gene: 6. Germline CDR1 SGHAT, CDR2 FQNNGV. As DNA, the CDR3 is TGTGCCAGCAGCTTTGGGGGGACAGGGTCCACAGATACGCAGTATTTT. This sequence encodes CASSFGGTGSTDTQYF.

This clonotype was seen many times. The chain is built from TRBV20-1 and TRBJ1-1; D is perhaps TRBD1 (6 bases). Germline V gene data show CDR1 as DFQATT and CDR2 as SNEGSKA (reference sequence). With 0 bases removed from V and 4 bases from J, the gap between germline ends came to 24 bases. The CDR3 consists of 18 residues. The DNA of the CDR3 is TGCAGTGCTAGAGATCTCGCAAGGGGGTTCAAGAAGGGCACTGAAGCTTTCTTT. This translates into CSARDLARGFKKGTEAFF.

This clonotype was counted at least ten times. The V and J genes are TRBV12-3 or TRBV12-4 and TRBJ2-1; possibly TRBD1 or TRBD2 for D (5 bases each). The CDR3 has 15 residues. V was pared by 4 bases and J by 6 bases, with 16 bases between. The CDR3 DNA follows: TGTGCCAGCAGTTCCACCACGGGACGCCGCAATGAGCAGTTCTTC. Translated, it gives CASSSTTGRRNEQFF.

At least ten counts were recorded for this clonotype. The genes are TRBV12-3 or TRBV12-4 and TRBJ2-3; D might be TRBD1 (5 bases). V was pared by 5 bases and J by 2 bases, with 17 bases between. The CDR3 is 16 amino acids. CDR3 residues: CASSRPGFRPTDTQYF. Here the CDR3 DNA reads TGTGCCAGCAGTCGTCCAGGGTTTCGCCCCACAGATACGCAGTATTTT.

This clonotype was seen at least ten times. This chain links TRBV6-5 with TRBJ2-4; 11 nucleotides agree with TRBD2. Germline V CDR1 and CDR2: MNHEY, SVGAGI. The CDR3 spans 14 residues. V lost 8 bases, J lost 6 bases, and 6 bases stayed unmatched. CDR3 in DNA: TGTGCCAGCGGACCAACTAGCGGGAGAAACATTCAGTACTTC. Its protein is CASGPTSGRNIQYF.

This clonotype was recorded many times. The J gene is TRBJ2-5, the V gene TRBV27; TRBD2 matches at 9 bases. J gave up 5 bases and V 6 bases, and 10 bases lay outside the gene matches. CDR1 is MNHEY, CDR2 SMNVEV, per germline (reference sequence). The length of the CDR3 is 15 residues. For the CDR3, the DNA is TGTGCCAGCAGCTTTGGGACTAGCCCAAGGGAGACCCAGTACTTC. Translation: CASSFGTSPRETQYF.

This clonotype was seen a single time. V gene TRBV28 combines with J gene TRBJ2-2, with D possibly matching TRBD2 (6 bases). Trimming took 5 bases from V and 1 from J, leaving 17 bases between them. This CDR3 has 17 amino acids. CDR1 and CDR2 (germline): MDHEN, SYDVKM. CDR3: CASSDHAGTQNTGELFF. CDR3 nucleotides: TGTGCCAGCAGTGATCACGCGGGGACTCAGAACACCGGGGAGCTGTTTTTT. The complete variable domain, with remaining parts taken from reference TRBV28 and TRBJ2-2, reads DVKVTQSSRYLVKRTGEKVFLECVQDMDHENMFWYRQDPGLGLRLIYFSYDVKMKEKGDIPEGYSVSREKKERFSLILESASTNQTSMYLCASSDHAGTQNTGELFFGEGSRLTVL.

There are many counts of this clonotype. The chain links TRBV18 to TRBJ2-6; D call uncertain. Trimming shortened V by 2 bases and J by 0 bases, and 2 bases separated the two germline ends. CDR1 is KGHSH, CDR2 LQKENI, per germline. The CDR3 has 14 residues. This CDR3 is CASSPSSGANVLTF. Here the CDR3 DNA reads TGTGCCAGCTCACCAAGCTCTGGGGCCAACGTCCTGACTTTC.

Details on this clonotype: A read error may account for a junction end that differs from germline. The rearrangement uses TRBV28 and TRBJ1-1; D gene uncertain. Germline loops: CDR1 MDHEN, CDR2 SYDVKM. The CDR3 is 13 amino acids. In DNA, the CDR3 is TGTGCCAGCAGTTCTATTGCCCCCAACATGGATTCCTTT. Protein sequence: CASSSIAPNMDSF. Together with reference TRBV28 and TRBJ1-1, the CDR3 gives the full variable domain: DVKVTQSSRYLVKRTGEKVFLECVQDMDHENMFWYRQDPGLGLRLIYFSYDVKMKEKGDIPEGYSVSREKKERFSLILESASTNQTSMYLCASSSIAPNMDSFGQGTRLTVV.

The chain joins TRBV27 to TRBJ2-5; D is undetermined. The germline V gene has CDR1 MNHEY and CDR2 SMNVEV (reference sequence). This CDR3 has 17 amino acids. The V gene lost 6 bases and the J gene lost 1 base, with 21 bases spanning the gap. The chain's CDR3 is CASRKGAYNWGQETQYF. In DNA form, the CDR3 reads TGTGCCAGCAGAAAAGGAGCATACAATTGGGGCCAAGAGACCCAGTACTTC.

This clonotype was seen repeatedly, ten times or more. V usage is TRBV2 and J usage is TRBJ2-2; D uncertain. Trimming took 1 base from V and 3 from J, leaving 0 bases between them. The CDR3 totals 12 residues. CDR1 SNHLY and CDR2 FYNNEI come from the germline V gene. The CDR3, as DNA: TGTGCCAGCAGTGAAGACACCGGGGAGCTGTTTTTT. It is translated as CASSEDTGELFF. The complete variable domain, with remaining parts taken from reference TRBV2 and TRBJ2-2, reads EPEVTQTPSHQVTQMGQEVILRCVPISNHLYFYWYRQILGQKVEFLVSFYNNEISEKSEIFDDQFSVERPDGSNFTLKIRSTKLEDSAMYFCASSEDTGELFFGEGSRLTVL.

This clonotype came up many times. This chain connects TRBV24-1 to TRBJ1-1; a possible D gene is TRBD1 (5 bases). The CDR3 runs to 15 residues. Germline values: CDR1 KGHDR, CDR2 SFDVKD. Deletions cut 2 bases from V and 3 bases from J, with 12 bases between. For the CDR3, the DNA is TGTGCCACCAGTGATTCGGGGCACGGCGACACTGAAGCTTTCTTT. Translation gives CATSDSGHGDTEAFF.